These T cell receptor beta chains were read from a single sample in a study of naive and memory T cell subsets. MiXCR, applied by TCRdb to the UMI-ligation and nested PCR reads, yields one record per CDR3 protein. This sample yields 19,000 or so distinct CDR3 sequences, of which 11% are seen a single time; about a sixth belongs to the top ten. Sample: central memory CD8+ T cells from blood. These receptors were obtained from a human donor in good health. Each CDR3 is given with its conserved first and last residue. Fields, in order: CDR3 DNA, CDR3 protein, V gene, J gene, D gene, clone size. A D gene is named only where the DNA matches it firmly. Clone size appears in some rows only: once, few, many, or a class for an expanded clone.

CDR3nt: TGTGCCAGCAGTTGGGGACTAGCGGTATACAATGAGCAGTTCTTC
CDR3aa: CASSWGLAVYNEQFF
v_gene: TRBV6-5
j_gene: TRBJ2-1
d_gene: TRBD2
abundance: medium-sized

CDR3nt: TGCAGTGCTAGAGATCCCTCCGGGACAGGGGGCTATGGCTACACCTTC
CDR3aa: CSARDPSGTGGYGYTF
v_gene: TRBV20-1
j_gene: TRBJ1-2
d_gene: TRBD1
abundance: few

CDR3nt: TGCGCCAGCAGCCAAGATACTAGCGGGGGCACCTACGAGCAGTACTTC
CDR3aa: CASSQDTSGGTYEQYF
v_gene: TRBV4-1
j_gene: TRBJ2-7
d_gene: TRBD2
abundance: few

CDR3nt: TGTGCCAGCAGTTACCTCCGGACATTTCCTTACGAGCAGTACTTC
CDR3aa: CASSYLRTFPYEQYF
v_gene: TRBV3-1
j_gene: TRBJ2-7
d_gene: .
abundance: .

CDR3nt: TGCGCCAGCAGCCAAGAACTCTCTAGCGGCTCCTACGAGCAGTACTTC
CDR3aa: CASSQELSSGSYEQYF
v_gene: TRBV4-1
j_gene: TRBJ2-7
d_gene: TRBD2
abundance: .

CDR3nt: TGTGCCAGCAGCTTGGCCGGGGGCGGCTACGAGCAGTACTTC
CDR3aa: CASSLAGGGYEQYF
v_gene: TRBV5-5
j_gene: TRBJ2-7
d_gene: .
abundance: .

CDR3nt: TGCAGTGCTAGTTCGGGACTAGCGGTCCAAGAGACCCAGTACTTC
CDR3aa: CSASSGLAVQETQYF
v_gene: TRBV20-1
j_gene: TRBJ2-5
d_gene: TRBD2
abundance: large

CDR3nt: TGTGCCAGCAGCTTAGAGGGGATAAGTGAAGCTTTCTTT
CDR3aa: CASSLEGISEAFF
v_gene: TRBV11-2
j_gene: TRBJ1-1
d_gene: .
abundance: .

CDR3nt: TGTGCCGGGGGACAGGGGGCAGCCGGGGAGCTGTTTTTT
CDR3aa: CAGGQGAAGELFF
v_gene: TRBV12-3/TRBV12-4
j_gene: TRBJ2-2
d_gene: TRBD1
abundance: .

CDR3nt: TGTGCCAGCAGCGACTTAGCGGGAGGGTGGATCGAGCAGTACTTC
CDR3aa: CASSDLAGGWIEQYF
v_gene: TRBV7-9
j_gene: TRBJ2-7
d_gene: TRBD2
abundance: .